These 11 T cell receptor beta chains share one sample of origin, sequenced in a study of cytomegalovirus exposure and HLA in healthy donors. PCR involved 60 Vbeta and 13 Jbeta primers. The assay was immunoSEQ multiplex PCR, and TCRdb's table has in-frame clones only and misses some. The sample carries about 120,000 clones, approximately 75% recorded once. Material for sequencing was PBMCs. These receptors were collected from a man aged 50-60 years in good health and CMV-seropositive.

The chain combines TRBV5-6 with TRBJ1-1; TRBD1 matches at 9 bases. The CDR3 runs 14 residues. The V segment lost 4 bases and the J segment 4 bases; nucleotides outside the gene matches: 5. CDR1 is SGHDT, CDR2 YYEEEE, per germline. The DNA for the CDR3 is TGTGCCAGCAGCCTCGGGACAGGGAGCACTGAAGCTTTCTTT. Protein: CASSLGTGSTEAFF.

The rearrangement uses TRBV6-1 and TRBJ1-3; D is unresolved. This CDR3 spans 16 amino acids. Germline lookup yields CDR1 MNHNS and CDR2 SASEGT. V was cut by 2 bases and J by 0 bases, with 11 bases left in between. The CDR3 sequence is CASSEPAGLSGNTIYF. The CDR3 bases are TGTGCCAGCAGTGAACCCGCTGGCCTCTCTGGAAACACCATATATTTT.

V and J are TRBV7-2 and TRBJ2-2, with D maybe TRBD1 (5 bases). Germline CDR1 SGHTA, CDR2 FQGNSA. Trimming removed 4 bases at V and 4 bases at J, with 16 bases between. There are 16 residues in the CDR3. The DNA for the CDR3 is TGTGCCAGCAGCTCCAGACAGTGGTCCACCACCGGGGAGCTGTTTTTT. Protein product: CASSSRQWSTTGELFF.

This clone was seen a single time. This chain connects TRBV7-2 to TRBJ2-3; tentative D call: TRBD2 (6 bases). CDR1 and CDR2 from the germline V gene are SGHTA and FQGNSA. Trimming removed 2 bases from V and 5 bases from J, with 14 bases in between. The CDR3 has 15 residues. The CDR3, as DNA: TGTGCCAGCAGCTTATTAGGAGGGAGAATAGATACGCAGTATTTT. Translated: CASSLLGGRIDTQYF.

The V gene is TRBV4-1, the J gene TRBJ2-5; 10 positions agree with TRBD2. The CDR3 runs 16 residues. With 0 bases clipped from V and 3 bases from J, the junction kept 4 bases outside the gene matches. Germline-derived CDR1 and CDR2 are MGHRA and YSYEKL. CDR3 DNA: TGCGCCAGCAGCCAAGATTTGGGGACTAGCGAAGAGACCCAGTACTTC. This translates into CASSQDLGTSEETQYF.

This chain connects TRBV10-2 to TRBJ2-7; 14 bases agree with TRBD2. J lost 3 bases, V lost 4 bases, and 8 bases had no gene match. The CDR3 sequence is 17 residues long. Germline V CDR1 and CDR2: WSHSY, SAAADI. The CDR3 loop reads CASSAGTSGSGLYEQYF. Here the CDR3 DNA reads TGCGCCAGCAGTGCAGGGACTAGCGGGAGCGGACTCTACGAGCAGTACTTC.

The chain joins TRBV10-1 to TRBJ2-2, with D unresolved. V was pared by 4 bases and J by 8 bases, with 5 bases between. The CDR3 is 11 residues long. Germline V gene data show CDR1 as WNHNN and CDR2 as SYGVQD (reference sequence). The CDR3 loop reads CASSALGELFF. CDR3 coding DNA: TGCGCCAGCAGTGCGTTAGGGGAGCTGTTTTTT.

V and J are TRBV6-6 and TRBJ2-1, with 12 bases matching TRBD2. V shed 4 bases and J 2 bases; nucleotides not matched to a gene: 3. This CDR3 is 16 amino acids long. Germline CDR1 is MNHNY and CDR2 is SVGAGI (reference sequence). The CDR3 loop is CASSSRTSGTYNEQFF. The CDR3, as DNA: TGTGCCAGCAGTTCCCGGACTAGCGGGACCTACAATGAGCAGTTCTTC.

CDR3 DNA sequence: TGCGCCAGCAGCCGCGGCCCGGGACAGACTTACAATGAGCAGTTCTTC. Protein product: CASSRGPGQTYNEQFF. The chain joins TRBV4-1 to TRBJ2-1; 7 bases map to TRBD1. This CDR3 comprises 16 residues. Germline loops: CDR1 MGHRA, CDR2 YSYEKL. J gave up 4 bases and V 4 bases, and 10 bases lay outside the gene matches.

V gene TRBV28 combines with J gene TRBJ2-3; D is undetermined. Trimming left V 6 bases short and J 4 bases short, with 14 bases between. The germline V gene encodes CDR1 MDHEN and CDR2 SYDVKM. The CDR3 extends over 14 amino acids. The CDR3 is CASSLPTIPDTQYF. CDR3 bases: TGTGCCAGCAGCCTACCTACTATCCCAGATACGCAGTATTTT.

J is TRBJ2-7 and V is TRBV6-8, with 10 bases matching TRBD2. The CDR3 is 14 residues long. After removal of 7 bases from V and 4 bases from J, the junction contained 7 bases not matched to a gene. Germline CDR1 reads MNHGY; CDR2 reads SAAAGT. CDR3 amino acids: CASISGTSVYEQYF. The CDR3 coding sequence is TGTGCCAGCATCTCCGGGACTAGCGTTTACGAGCAGTACTTC.